The 6 T cell receptor beta chains listed next were all sequenced from one sample in a study of kidney transplant recipient with SARS-CoV-2 infection. Each CDR3 protein gets one entry after TCRdb re-called the reads with MiXCR. The data hold 200,000 to 300,000 distinct CDR3 sequences, with about 28% observed a single time. Sequenced material: a blood sample, taken at baseline and between days 110 and 120 from a kidney transplant recipient. The receptor source for this set is a male patient aged 30 to 40 who had COVID-19 and was a kidney transplant recipient. Some T cells could come from the graft donor.

This clonotype has at least ten counts. The chain links TRBV2 to TRBJ1-5; maybe TRBD1 (5 bases). V was cut by 5 bases and J by 2 bases, with 10 bases left in between. Germline CDR1 and CDR2: SNHLY and FYNNEI. The CDR3 runs to 14 residues. The CDR3 reads CASSWDAGNQPQHF. The CDR3 nucleotides read TGTGCCAGCAGTTGGGACGCCGGCAATCAGCCCCAGCATTTT.

This clonotype was observed at least ten times. This chain uses TRBV27 with TRBJ1-2; TRBD1 aligns across 7 bases. V dropped 4 bases and J dropped 6; count of bases not matched to a gene: 11. The CDR3 covers 15 residues. The germline V gene has CDR1 MNHEY and CDR2 SMNVEV (reference sequence). CDR3 coding DNA: TGTGCCAGCAGTTCCCATTGGACAGGCCCCGATGGCTACACCTTC. This translates into CASSSHWTGPDGYTF.

This clonotype was seen at least ten times. The CDR3 region is CASSHYGLRRKTYGYTF. As DNA, the CDR3 is TGCGCCAGCAGTCATTATGGGCTACGCAGAAAGACCTATGGCTACACCTTC. The rearrangement joins TRBV23-1 to TRBJ1-2; D gene ambiguous. TRBV23-1 is annotated as an ORF whose role is uncertain. Trimming removed 3 bases from V and 4 bases from J, with 21 bases in between. This CDR3 is 17 amino acids long.

As to this clonotype: The CDR3 end shows no conserved phenylalanine or tryptophan, and so a read error is likely. The chain joins TRBV28 to TRBJ1-2; maybe TRBD1 (6 bases). The CDR3 has 12 amino acids. Germline lookup yields CDR1 MDHEN and CDR2 SYDVKM. The V and J ends lost 5 bases and 8 bases respectively, with 12 bases between them. The CDR3 sequence: CASSISGAGYTL. CDR3 sequence (DNA): TGTGCCAGCAGTATTTCAGGGGCCGGCTACACCCTC.

This clonotype was seen repeatedly, ten times or more. V gene TRBV3-1 combines with J gene TRBJ1-6, with D unclear. Germline CDR1 is LGHDT and CDR2 is YNNKEL (reference sequence). V was trimmed by 4 bases and J by 3 bases, leaving 13 bases between them. CDR3 length equals 16 residues. CDR3 in DNA: TGTGCCAGCAGCCCTCGGACGGTGATCTATAATTCACCCCTCCACTTT. Protein sequence: CASSPRTVIYNSPLHF.

On this clonotype: A much larger clone lies a single base off, so this may be a read error. The chain recombines TRBV21-1 with TRBJ1-4; the table's D call, TRBD1, has no DNA check behind it. TRBV21-1 is a pseudogene segment. This CDR3 spans 15 amino acids. This chain's CDR3 is CASSDQGLSNEKLFF. The CDR3 DNA sequence: TGTGCCAGCAGCGACCAGGGTTTGTCGAATGAAAAACTGTTTTTT.